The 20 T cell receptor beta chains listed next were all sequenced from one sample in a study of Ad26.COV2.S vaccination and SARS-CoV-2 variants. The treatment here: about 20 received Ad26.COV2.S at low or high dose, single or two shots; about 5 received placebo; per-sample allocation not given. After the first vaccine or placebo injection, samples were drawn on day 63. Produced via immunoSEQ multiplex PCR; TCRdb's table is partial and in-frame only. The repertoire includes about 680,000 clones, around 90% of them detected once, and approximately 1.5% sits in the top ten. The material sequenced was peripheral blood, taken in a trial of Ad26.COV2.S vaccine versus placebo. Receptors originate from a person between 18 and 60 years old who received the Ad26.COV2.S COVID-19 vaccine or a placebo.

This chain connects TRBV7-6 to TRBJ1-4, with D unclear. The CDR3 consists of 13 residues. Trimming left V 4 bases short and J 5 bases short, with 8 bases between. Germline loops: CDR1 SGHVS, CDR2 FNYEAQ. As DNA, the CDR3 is TGTGCCAGCAGCTCTCGTGGGAATGAAAAACTGTTTTTT. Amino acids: CASSSRGNEKLFF.

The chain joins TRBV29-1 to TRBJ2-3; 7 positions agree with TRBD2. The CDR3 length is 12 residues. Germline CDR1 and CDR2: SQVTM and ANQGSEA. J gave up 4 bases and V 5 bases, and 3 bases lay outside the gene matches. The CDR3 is CSVREVSDTQYF. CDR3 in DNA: TGCAGCGTTCGGGAGGTCTCAGATACGCAGTATTTT.

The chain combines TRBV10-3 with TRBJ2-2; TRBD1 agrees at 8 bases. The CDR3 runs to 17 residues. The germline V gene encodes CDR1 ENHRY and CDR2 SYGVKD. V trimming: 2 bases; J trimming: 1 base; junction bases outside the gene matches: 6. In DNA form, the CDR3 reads TGTGCCATCAGTGAGGAACTGGGGACAGGGAACACCGGGGAGCTGTTTTTT. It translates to CAISEELGTGNTGELFF.

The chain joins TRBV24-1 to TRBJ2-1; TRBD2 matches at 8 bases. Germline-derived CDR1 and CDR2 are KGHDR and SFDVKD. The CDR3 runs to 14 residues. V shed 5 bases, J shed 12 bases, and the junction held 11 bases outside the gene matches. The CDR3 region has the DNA TGTGCCACCAGTGGTACGGGAGGGCCTCGCCGGCAGTTCTTC. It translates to CATSGTGGPRRQFF.

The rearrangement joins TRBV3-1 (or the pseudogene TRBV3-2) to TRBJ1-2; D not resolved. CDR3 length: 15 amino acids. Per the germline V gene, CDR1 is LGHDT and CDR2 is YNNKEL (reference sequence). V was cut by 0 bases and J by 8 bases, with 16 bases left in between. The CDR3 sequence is CASSQDLGRNTGYTF. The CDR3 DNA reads TGTGCCAGCAGCCAAGATCTCGGGCGTAACACCGGCTACACCTTC.

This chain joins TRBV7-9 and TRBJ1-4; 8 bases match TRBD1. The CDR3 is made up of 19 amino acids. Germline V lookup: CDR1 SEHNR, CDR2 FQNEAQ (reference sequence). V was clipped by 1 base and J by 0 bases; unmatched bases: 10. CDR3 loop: CASSLGVTGVSATNEKLFF. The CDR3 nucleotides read TGTGCCAGCAGCTTAGGGGTGACAGGGGTGTCGGCAACTAATGAAAAACTGTTTTTT.

CDR3 region: CASSLLWGTEAFF. In DNA form, the CDR3 reads TGTGCCAGCAGTTTGCTTTGGGGAACTGAAGCTTTCTTT. V usage is TRBV6-5 and J usage is TRBJ1-1; D not certain. Germline CDR1 reads MNHEY; CDR2 reads SVGAGI. This CDR3 is built from 13 residues. Trimming pared 4 bases from V and 5 bases from J, leaving 11 bases between.

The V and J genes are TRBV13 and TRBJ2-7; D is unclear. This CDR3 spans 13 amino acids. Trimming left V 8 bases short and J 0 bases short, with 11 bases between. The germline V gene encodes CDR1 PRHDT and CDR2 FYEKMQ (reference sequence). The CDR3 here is CASAVAASYEQYF. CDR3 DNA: TGTGCCAGCGCCGTGGCGGCCTCCTACGAGCAGTACTTC.

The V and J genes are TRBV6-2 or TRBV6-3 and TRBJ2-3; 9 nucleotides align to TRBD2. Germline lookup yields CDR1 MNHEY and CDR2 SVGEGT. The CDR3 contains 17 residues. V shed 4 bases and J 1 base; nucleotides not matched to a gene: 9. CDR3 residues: CASSWPLERGGTDTQYF. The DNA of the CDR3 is TGTGCCAGCAGTTGGCCTCTGGAGCGGGGGGGCACAGATACGCAGTATTTT.

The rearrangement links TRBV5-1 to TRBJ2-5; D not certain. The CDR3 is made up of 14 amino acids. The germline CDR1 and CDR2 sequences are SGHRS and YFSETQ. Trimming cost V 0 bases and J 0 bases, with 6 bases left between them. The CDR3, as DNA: TGCGCCAGCAGCTTGGACGGTTACCAAGAGACCCAGTACTTC. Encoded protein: CASSLDGYQETQYF.

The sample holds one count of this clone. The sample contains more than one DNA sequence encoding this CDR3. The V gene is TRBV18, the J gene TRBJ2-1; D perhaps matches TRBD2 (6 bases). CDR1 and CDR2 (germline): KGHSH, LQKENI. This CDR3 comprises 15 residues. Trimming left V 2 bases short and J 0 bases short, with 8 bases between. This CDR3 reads CASSPGGSSYNEQFF. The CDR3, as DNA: TGTGCCAGCTCACCAGGGGGGAGCTCCTACAATGAGCAGTTCTTC.

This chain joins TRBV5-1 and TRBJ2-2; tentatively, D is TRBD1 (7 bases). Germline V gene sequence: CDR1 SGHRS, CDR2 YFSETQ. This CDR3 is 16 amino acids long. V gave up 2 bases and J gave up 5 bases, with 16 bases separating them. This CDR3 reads CASSFGGQGVTGELFF. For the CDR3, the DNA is TGCGCCAGCAGCTTCGGGGGTCAGGGGGTAACCGGGGAGCTGTTTTTT.

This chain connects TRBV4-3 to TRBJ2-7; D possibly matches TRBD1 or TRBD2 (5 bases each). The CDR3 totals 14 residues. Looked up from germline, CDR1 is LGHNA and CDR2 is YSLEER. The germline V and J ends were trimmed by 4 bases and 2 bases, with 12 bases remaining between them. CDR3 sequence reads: CASSLGDGPYEQYF. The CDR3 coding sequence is TGCGCCAGCAGCCTAGGGGACGGTCCCTACGAGCAGTACTTC.

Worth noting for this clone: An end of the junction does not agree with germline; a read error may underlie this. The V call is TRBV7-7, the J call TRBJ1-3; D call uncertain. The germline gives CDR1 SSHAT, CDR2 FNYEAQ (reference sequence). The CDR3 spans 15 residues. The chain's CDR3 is CASSPGRPPGNTIYF. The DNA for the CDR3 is TGTGCTAGCAGCCCCGGCCGTCCCCCTGGAAACACCATATATTTT.

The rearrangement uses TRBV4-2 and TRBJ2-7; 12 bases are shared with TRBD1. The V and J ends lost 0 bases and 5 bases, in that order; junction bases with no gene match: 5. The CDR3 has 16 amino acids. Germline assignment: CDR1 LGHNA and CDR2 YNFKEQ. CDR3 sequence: CASSQDRGTGGNEQYF. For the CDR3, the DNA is TGTGCCAGCAGCCAAGATCGCGGGACAGGGGGCAACGAGCAGTACTTC.

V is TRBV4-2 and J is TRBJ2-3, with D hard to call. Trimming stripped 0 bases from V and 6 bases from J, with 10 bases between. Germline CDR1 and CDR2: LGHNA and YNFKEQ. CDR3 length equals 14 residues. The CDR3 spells CASSQDVGMDTQYF. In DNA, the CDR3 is TGTGCCAGCAGCCAAGATGTGGGGATGGATACGCAGTATTTT.

The CDR3 DNA is TGTGCCAGCAGCCACGCTACGAGCGGGGAGACCCAGTACTTC. It translates to CASSHATSGETQYF. The V gene is TRBV3-1 (or the pseudogene TRBV3-2), the J gene TRBJ2-5; a weak D match, TRBD2 (6 bases). The ends were cut back, 3 bases at V and 5 bases at J, with 13 bases in the middle. The CDR3 is 14 amino acids. Germline assignment: CDR1 LGHDT and CDR2 YNNKEL (reference sequence).

The CDR3 sequence: CASSPLGTNEQFF. The DNA of the CDR3 is TGTGCCAGCAGCCCCCTAGGGACCAATGAGCAGTTCTTC. The gene calls are TRBV5-5 and TRBJ2-1; D is perhaps TRBD1 or TRBD2 (5 bases each). Per germline, CDR1 SGHKS and CDR2 YYEKEE (reference sequence). Deletions cut 4 bases from V and 6 bases from J, with 11 bases between. The CDR3 loop spans 13 amino acids.

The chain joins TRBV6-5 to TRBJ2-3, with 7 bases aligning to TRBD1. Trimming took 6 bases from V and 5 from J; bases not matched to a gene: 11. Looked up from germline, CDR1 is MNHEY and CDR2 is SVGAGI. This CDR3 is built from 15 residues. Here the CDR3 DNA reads TGTGCCAGCAGGGACGGACAGGCCAGGGGAGATACGCAGTATTTT. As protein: CASRDGQARGDTQYF.

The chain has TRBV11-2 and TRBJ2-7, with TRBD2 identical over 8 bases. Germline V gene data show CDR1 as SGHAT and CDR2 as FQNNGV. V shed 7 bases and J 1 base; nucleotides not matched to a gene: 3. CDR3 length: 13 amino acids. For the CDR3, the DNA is TGTGCCAGCACCCGGGGGGGGTCCTACGAGCAGTACTTC. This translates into CASTRGGSYEQYF.